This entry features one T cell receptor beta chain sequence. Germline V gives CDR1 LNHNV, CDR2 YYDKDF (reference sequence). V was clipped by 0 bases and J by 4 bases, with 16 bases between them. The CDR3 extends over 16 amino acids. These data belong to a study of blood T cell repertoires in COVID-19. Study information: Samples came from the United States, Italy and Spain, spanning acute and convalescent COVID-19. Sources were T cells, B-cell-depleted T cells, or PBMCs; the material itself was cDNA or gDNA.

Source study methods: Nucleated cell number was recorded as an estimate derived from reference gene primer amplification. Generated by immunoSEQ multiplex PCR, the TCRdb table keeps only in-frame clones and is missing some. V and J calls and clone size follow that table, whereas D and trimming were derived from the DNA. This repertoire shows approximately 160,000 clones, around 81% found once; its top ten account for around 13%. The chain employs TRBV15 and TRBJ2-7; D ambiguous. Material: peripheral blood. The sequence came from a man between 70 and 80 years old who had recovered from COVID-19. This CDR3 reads CATSRDLPGLGYEQYF. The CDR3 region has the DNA TGTGCCACCAGCAGAGATCTTCCAGGCCTTGGATACGAGCAGTACTTC.